The sequence of this T cell receptor beta chain was determined in a study of STAT3 mutations in large granular lymphocyte leukemia. From germline, CDR1 is KGHSH and CDR2 LQKENI. The CDR3 length is 15 residues. V dropped 3 bases and J dropped 2 bases, with 14 bases sitting between them. With respect to this clone: No antigen is known for it.

Study outcomes and limitations: In about 30% of the 18 patients, new TCR clonotypes emerged after therapy. Every T-cell large granular lymphocyte leukemia patient had at least one immunodominant TCR beta clonotype.

Only in-frame clones appear in the TCRdb table, and some are missing; sequencing was by immunoSEQ multiplex PCR. In the table there are under 35,000 clones, roughly 80% of which are singletons. V usage is TRBV18 and J usage is TRBJ2-7, with a weak D call TRBD2 (5 bases). This clonotype originated in a woman between 50 and 59 years old with T-cell large granular lymphocyte leukemia. Some clones in this sample may be carry-over from other donors' samples. Sequenced sample: peripheral blood mononuclear cells. In DNA form, the CDR3 reads TGTGCCAGCTCACCCGAGAGCGGTCTTACCTACGAGCAGTACTTC. As protein: CASSPESGLTYEQYF.